This T cell receptor (beta chain) was sequenced in a study of blood T cell repertoires in COVID-19 (dated by TCRdb to the early 2020s). Context from the whole study: Samples covering the acute and convalescent phases of COVID-19 were provided by collaborators in the United States, Italy and Spain. Where available, HLA class I and class II types were taken from metadata supplied by the sample provider and were not determined by assay-based typing. The dataset comprised deeply sampled blood TCRbeta repertoires from subjects exposed to, actively infected with, or recovered from COVID-19. The material from the prospective study consisted of cDNA or gDNA derived from T cells, B-cell-depleted T cells, or PBMCs. The repertoires were released in a freely available public database meant as a resource for research on the immune response to SARS-CoV-2. A de-identified subject ID, COVID-19 status, age in years and sex were almost always included in the sample metadata. The samples were drawn from the first 160 participants of the ongoing ImmuneRACE study and from 1,254 subjects provided by 6 global collaborators. General conclusions and limits of the study: Clinical and demographic metadata were provided uncurated, with the amount varying by source and participant.

Regarding this clone: This clone's antigen is unknown. No base qualities exist here, and no much larger clone lies one base off it.

The germline V gene provides CDR1 SGHDN and CDR2 FVKESK. The CDR3 numbers 20 residues from cysteine through phenylalanine. Here the CDR3 DNA is all that survives: 60 bases in frame from base 1. At the junction V is shortened by 0 bases and J by 6 bases, with 24 bases in between. One collaborating source in Seattle enrolled patients while the patients were actively infected and followed the patients over time throughout the course of disease. Whole blood was collected in K2EDTA tubes by collaborating institutions according to the institutions' own protocols. For TCRbeta analysis, collaborators shipped samples in one of three forms: frozen whole blood, isolated PBMCs, or DNA extracted from either of those sample types. The immunoSEQ Assay, a bias-controlled multiplex PCR, was used to amplify TCRbeta CDR3 regions from genomic DNA. The paper's processing steps were these. The number of nucleated cells in each sample was estimated from the amplification of reference gene primers within the assay. To quantify the absolute abundance of each unique TCRbeta CDR3 rearrangement, sequence reads were collapsed and filtered. Productive Simpson clonality was computed per sample as the square root of Simpson's diversity index over productive rearrangements. TCRdb's version of the immuneACCESS table is confined to in-frame rearrangements and falls short of the full clone set. An unresolved V gene accounts for under half of the shortfall where checked; the remainder is of unknown origin. V and J calls and clone size are as listed in that table; D and trimming were resolved from the DNA. This sample gives more than 85,000 clones in total; around nine tenths of them show up just once. The top ten clones comprise more than 1.5% of the sample.

The TCR comes from a woman between 45 and 65 years old with COVID-19, enrolled during active disease. The rearrangement combines TRBV14 with TRBJ1-6; TRBD1 is a weak D gene call, 6 bases matching. The source material was peripheral blood. CDR3 sequence: CASSQDIAGTSQTRNSPLHF. DNA sequence: TGTGCCAGCAGCCAAGATATCGCAGGGACATCACAAACTCGTAATTCACCCCTCCACTTT.